The source of this T cell receptor beta chain is a study of T cell responses to AZD1222 COVID-19 vaccine. Some clones are missing from TCRdb's copy, which holds only in-frame ones; the method was immunoSEQ multiplex PCR. The sample has just under 150,000 clones; 88% are singletons. Study conclusions and caveats: Two doses of AZD1222 preceded a rise in Spike-specific TCR breadth and depth. With dominance at 160-218 and 743-854, vaccine-associated CD4 TCRs spanned spike. Donors were chiefly white British, with a greater number of females, and clonal diversity was perhaps underestimated.

This CDR3 spans 17 amino acids. Trimming removed 0 bases from V and 8 bases from J; junction bases left unmatched: 11. Germline CDR1 and CDR2: ENHRY and SYGVKD. This clone has only a few counts. What it binds is unknown. Sequencing was performed on peripheral blood, taken 28 days after the second dose of the MenACWY control vaccine. This chain uses TRBV10-3 with TRBJ1-4, with 8 bases lining up with TRBD1. The TCR sequence derives from an adult who received the MenACWY meningococcal vaccine as a control. CDR3 region: CAISESALGQGGEKLFF. CDR3 in DNA: TGTGCCATCAGTGAGTCGGCCCTCGGACAGGGAGGGGAAAAACTGTTTTTT.